Listed here is a single TCR beta chain. V shed 8 bases and J shed 2 bases, with 9 bases lying between them. CDR3 length: 12 residues. Looked up from germline, CDR1 is PRHDT and CDR2 is FYEKMQ (reference sequence). The repertoire was sequenced with immunoSEQ multiplex PCR; TCRdb's copy has only in-frame clones and lacks some. Seen here are about 120,000 clones, about 91% observed once, and the top ten hold roughly 3.3%. This sample is drawn from a study of control samples from healthy donors and cancer patients. Sequenced sample: blood. The chain joins TRBV13 to TRBJ1-2; D may be TRBD1 (5 bases). The TCR was taken from a man aged 35-49 years in good health. The CDR3 is CASGGVNYGYTF. The CDR3, as DNA: TGTGCCAGCGGGGGAGTAAACTATGGCTACACCTTC.